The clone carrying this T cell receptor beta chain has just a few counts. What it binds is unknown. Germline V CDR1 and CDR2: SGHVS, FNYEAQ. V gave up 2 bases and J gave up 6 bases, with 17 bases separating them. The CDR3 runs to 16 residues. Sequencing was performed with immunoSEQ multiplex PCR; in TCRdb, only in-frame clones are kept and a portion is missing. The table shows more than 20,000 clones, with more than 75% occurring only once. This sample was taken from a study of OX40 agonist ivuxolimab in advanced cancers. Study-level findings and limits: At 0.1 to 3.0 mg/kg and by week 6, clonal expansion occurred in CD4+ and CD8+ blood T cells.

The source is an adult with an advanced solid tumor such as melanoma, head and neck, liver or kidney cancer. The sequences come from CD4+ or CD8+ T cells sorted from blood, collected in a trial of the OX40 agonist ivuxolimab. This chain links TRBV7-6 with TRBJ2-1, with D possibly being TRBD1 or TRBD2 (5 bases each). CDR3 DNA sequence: TGTGCCAGCAGCTTATGGCGTGGGCAGGGAGTCAATGAGCAGTTCTTC. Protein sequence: CASSLWRGQGVNEQFF.